A selection of T cell receptor beta chains follows, all from one sample in a study of cytomegalovirus exposure and HLA in healthy donors. The protocol was immunoSEQ multiplex PCR, while the TCRdb copy is restricted to in-frame clones and leaves out a portion. The sample has about 160,000 clones; about four fifths are singletons. Sequenced sample: PBMCs. The source of these receptors is a girl under 18 in good health and CMV-seropositive. CDR3s include the opening cysteine and the closing phenylalanine or tryptophan. The order of the fields is V gene, J gene, CDR3 protein.

>TRBV30|TRBJ1-3
CAWSPRGGNTIYF
>TRBV10-3|TRBJ1-5
CAISEVAGVGNQPQHF
>TRBV6-6|TRBJ1-3
CASSPQVWGAGNTIYF
>TRBV10-3|TRBJ2-7
CAIGAGGSEQYF
>TRBV10-3|TRBJ1-1
CAISESTGAFF
>TRBV19|TRBJ2-3
CASAGVSTDTQYF
>TRBV19|TRBJ2-5
CASSIQAGLSETQYF
>TRBV7-9|TRBJ2-1
CASSSRLAGDNEQFF
>TRBV28|TRBJ1-5
CASADRGQPQHF
>TRBV7-9|TRBJ1-2
CASSLLQGYGYTF
>TRBV20-1|TRBJ1-2
CSAFRVYGYTF
>TRBV5-1|TRBJ2-5
CASSLGDGQGREETQYF
>TRBV11-3|TRBJ1-1
CASSLEGGAAFF
>TRBV11-3|TRBJ2-1
CASSPPGTHNEQFF
>TRBV11-2|TRBJ1-5
CASSATPGHNQPQHF
>TRBV18|TRBJ1-5
CASSPGREPQHF
>TRBV7-6|TRBJ2-5
CASSRNNGNQETQYF
>TRBV7-2|TRBJ2-2
CASSLWAGQGGELFF
>TRBV19|TRBJ2-7
CASSGRELYEQYF
>TRBV5-1|TRBJ1-1
CASSADPTGSDTEAFF
>TRBV7-8|TRBJ2-1
CASSLVSGRSYNEQFF
>TRBV2|TRBJ1-2
CASTEVRANGYTF
>TRBV5-1|TRBJ1-4
CASSLSVFGDTSATNEKLFF
>TRBV25-1|TRBJ2-2
CASSELRHKTTNTGELFF
>TRBV29-1|TRBJ1-1
CSVGGQWTEAFF
>TRBV11-2|TRBJ1-4
CASSLGAGSLREKLFF
>TRBV15|TRBJ2-7
CATSRDSGGQGYEQYF
>TRBV27|TRBJ2-1
CGTSGDGNEQFF
>TRBV25-1|TRBJ1-1
CASTQRTGLNTEAFF
>TRBV6-6|TRBJ1-5
CASTPPGRVPNQPQHF
>TRBV10-2|TRBJ2-7
CASSESREMYEQYF
>TRBV27|TRBJ1-2
CASRPGTGRYGYTF
>TRBV29-1|TRBJ1-2
CSVPWPGGYGYTF
>TRBV30|TRBJ1-3
CAPPTGTGERNGNTIYF
>TRBV7-8|TRBJ2-6
CASSGYRGQSSGANVLTF
>TRBV6-1|TRBJ1-2
CASSEPGQKDGNYGYTF
>TRBV18|TRBJ2-6
CASSPPRGTGANVLTF
>TRBV29-1|TRBJ1-1
CSAGTGVWDTEAFF
>TRBV7-2|TRBJ2-7
CASSSPDSEGPHYEQYF
>TRBV29-1|TRBJ2-1
CSGAGSTDEQFF
>TRBV10-2|TRBJ1-5
CASSVQTGSQPQHF
>TRBV4-1|TRBJ1-1
CASSQGFELEAFF
>TRBV6-7|TRBJ2-2
CASSYSKGLAGYNTGELFF
>TRBV6-5|TRBJ1-4
CASSYGSGNEKLFF
>TRBV5-6|TRBJ2-2
CASSLGAGGYTGELFF
>TRBV6-1|TRBJ2-3
CASRVLLGGTDTQYF
>TRBV20-1|TRBJ2-7
CSAPSSYEQYF
>TRBV30|TRBJ2-1
CAYRDWISSYNEQFF
>TRBV29-1|TRBJ2-6
CSVFYSGANVLTF
>TRBV4-3|TRBJ2-3
CASSPLGSGGGSTDTQYF
>TRBV6-5|TRBJ2-3
CASSRLGSSTDTQYF
>TRBV2|TRBJ2-7
CASTGGIPYEQYF
>TRBV5-1|TRBJ2-5
CASSLGPQGPGETQYF